This T cell receptor beta chain originates from a study of blood T cell repertoires in COVID-19 (dated by TCRdb to the early 2020s). About the full investigation: Samples covering the acute and convalescent phases of COVID-19 were provided by collaborators in the United States, Italy and Spain. The material from the prospective study consisted of cDNA or gDNA derived from T cells, B-cell-depleted T cells, or PBMCs. Deeply sampled blood TCRbeta repertoires from subjects exposed to, actively infected with, or recovered from COVID-19 were included in the dataset. The repertoires were released in a freely available public database meant as a resource for research on the immune response to SARS-CoV-2. Samples were obtained from the ongoing ImmuneRACE study (first 160 participants) and from over 1,000 subjects provided by 6 global collaborators. The sample metadata nearly always contained a de-identified subject ID, COVID-19 status, age in years and sex. Where HLA class I and class II types were available, the types were taken from metadata supplied by the sample provider, not from assay-based typing.

General study outcomes and caveats: Clinical and demographic metadata were provided uncurated, with the amount varying by source and participant.

One collaborating source in Seattle enrolled patients while the patients were actively infected and followed the patients over time throughout the course of disease. The collaborating institutions used their own protocols to collect whole blood in K2EDTA tubes. For TCRbeta analysis, collaborators shipped samples in one of three forms: frozen whole blood, isolated PBMCs, or DNA extracted from either of those sample types. V and J are trimmed by 7 bases and 0 bases, and the gene matches miss 3 bases of the junction. The CDR3, cysteine through phenylalanine, is 13 amino acids long. The sequence is cut down to CDR3 DNA, 39 bases in frame from base 1. The germline V gene supplies CDR1 SNHLY and CDR2 FYNNEI. This clone has more than one count but fewer than ten. The clone's antigen remains unknown. Per-nucleotide qualities are absent, and no much larger clonotype sits a single base away. TCRbeta CDR3 regions were amplified from genomic DNA using the immunoSEQ Assay, a bias-controlled multiplex PCR. As for the authors' bioinformatics: The number of nucleated cells in each sample was estimated from the amplification of reference gene primers within the assay. Sequence reads were collapsed and filtered to measure the absolute abundance of every unique TCRbeta CDR3 rearrangement. For each sample, productive Simpson clonality was calculated as the square root of Simpson's diversity index across productive rearrangements. Not all clones reach the TCRdb copy of this immuneACCESS table, which keeps in-frame sequences only. Checked studies attribute under half of the gap to unresolved V genes and leave the rest unexplained. D and trimming were read from the DNA, whereas the V and J calls and clone size are those reported in that table. Recorded for this sample are fewer than 150,000 clones; 75% to 90% of them occurred a single time. The top ten constitute 5% to 6.5% of the sample.

The sequence is built from TRBV2 and TRBJ2-7; 7 nucleotides in the junction match TRBD1. The sequenced sample was peripheral blood. The receptor's source is a woman in her sixties with COVID-19, enrolled during active disease. This receptor has the CDR3 CASIAGGSYEQYF. DNA sequence: TGTGCCAGCATCGCAGGGGGCTCCTACGAGCAGTACTTC.